A selection of T cell receptor beta chains follows, all from one sample in a study of T cell responses to AZD1222 COVID-19 vaccine. The repertoire was sequenced with immunoSEQ multiplex PCR; TCRdb's copy has only in-frame clones and lacks some. The repertoire holds 99,000 or so clones, with approximately 90% as singletons. This specimen was peripheral blood, taken on day 0 of AZD1222 vaccination. The receptors derive from an adult in good health. The CDR3 runs from the conserved cysteine through the conserved F or W. Fields, in order: CDR3 DNA, CDR3 protein, J gene, D gene, clone size, V gene. D genes are given only for firm matches. Expanded clones get a size class; other rows say once, few or many, or leave the size out.

DNA: TGTGCCAGCAGCCCCCAGTTGAACACTGAAGCTTTCTTT
CDR3: CASSPQLNTEAFF
J: TRBJ1-1
D: -
size: -
V: TRBV5-5

DNA: TGTGCCAGCAGCTTATACAGGCCCGGACATCCTTATGGCTACACCTTC
CDR3: CASSLYRPGHPYGYTF
J: TRBJ1-2
D: -
size: -
V: TRBV11-2

DNA: TGTGCCAGCAGCCAAGAAGCCGGGGGGAACACCGGGGAGCTGTTTTTT
CDR3: CASSQEAGGNTGELFF
J: TRBJ2-2
D: -
size: -
V: TRBV3-1/TRBV3-2

DNA: TGTGCCAGCAGTGGACAGGACTGGGGCTACACCTTC
CDR3: CASSGQDWGYTF
J: TRBJ1-2
D: -
size: -
V: TRBV2

DNA: TGTGCCAGTAGTATAGGACAGGGCCTCTACGAGCAGTACTTC
CDR3: CASSIGQGLYEQYF
J: TRBJ2-7
D: TRBD1
size: -
V: TRBV19

DNA: TGTGCCAGCAGCCCCCCAGGGACTAACTATGGCTACACCTTC
CDR3: CASSPPGTNYGYTF
J: TRBJ1-2
D: -
size: -
V: TRBV7-9

DNA: TGTGCCAGCAGCTTAGAAACAGGGTCCCATCAGCCCCAGCATTTT
CDR3: CASSLETGSHQPQHF
J: TRBJ1-5
D: -
size: once
V: TRBV7-8

DNA: TGTGCCAGCAGCCGAAGGACAGGGGGCCTAGGCGGGGAGCTGTTTTTT
CDR3: CASSRRTGGLGGELFF
J: TRBJ2-2
D: TRBD1
size: -
V: TRBV3-1/TRBV3-2

DNA: TGTGCCAGTAGTACGGACAGGGGTGAATGGAGCAATCAGCCCCAGCATTTT
CDR3: CASSTDRGEWSNQPQHF
J: TRBJ1-5
D: TRBD1
size: -
V: TRBV19

DNA: TGTGCCAGCAGCCAAGGTCCCTCCCTAGTGGGGGTCACAGATACGCAGTATTTT
CDR3: CASSQGPSLVGVTDTQYF
J: TRBJ2-3
D: -
size: -
V: TRBV4-2

DNA: TGTGCCAGCAGTGATATTGGGTGGCTAGATAGCAATCAGCCCCAGCATTTT
CDR3: CASSDIGWLDSNQPQHF
J: TRBJ1-5
D: -
size: -
V: TRBV6-1

DNA: TGTGCCAGCAGAGCGGGACAGGGGCAAAGGTACGAGCAGTACTTC
CDR3: CASRAGQGQRYEQYF
J: TRBJ2-7
D: TRBD1
size: -
V: TRBV7-2

DNA: TGTGCCAGCACCTCCGGAATTCTAGCTGATGGTGGGCAGTACTTC
CDR3: CASTSGILADGGQYF
J: TRBJ2-7
D: -
size: -
V: TRBV2

DNA: TGTGCCAGCAGCCAAGAGGGCAGTGAGGCGGAAAAACTGTTTTTT
CDR3: CASSQEGSEAEKLFF
J: TRBJ1-4
D: -
size: -
V: TRBV3-1/TRBV3-2

DNA: TGTGCCAGCAGTGAATGGGGGAGATCCAGCTCCTACGAGCAGTACTTC
CDR3: CASSEWGRSSSYEQYF
J: TRBJ2-7
D: -
size: few
V: TRBV25-1

DNA: TGCGCCAGCAGCTTGGTATACAGGGTAATGCACTATGGCTACACCTTC
CDR3: CASSLVYRVMHYGYTF
J: TRBJ1-2
D: -
size: -
V: TRBV5-1

DNA: TGCGCCAGCAGCTTGGCCGTCAGGGACCAGTATGGCTACACCTTC
CDR3: CASSLAVRDQYGYTF
J: TRBJ1-2
D: -
size: -
V: TRBV5-1

DNA: TGTGCCAGCAGGGGACGGGCCTCTGGGGCCAACGTCCTGACTTTC
CDR3: CASRGRASGANVLTF
J: TRBJ2-6
D: -
size: -
V: TRBV6-5

DNA: TGCAGCGTTGACGAATCTATGAACACTGAAGCTTTCTTT
CDR3: CSVDESMNTEAFF
J: TRBJ1-1
D: -
size: -
V: TRBV29-1